These 31 T cell receptor beta chains came from one sample sequenced in a study of OX40 agonist ivuxolimab in advanced cancers. The table came from immunoSEQ multiplex PCR; TCRdb's copy has only in-frame clones and leaves some out. This table holds just over 90,000 clones, under 95% found once. Material: CD4+ or CD8+ T cells sorted from blood, obtained in a trial of the OX40 agonist ivuxolimab. All receptors come from an adult with an advanced solid tumor such as melanoma, head and neck, liver or kidney cancer.

V is TRBV5-1 and J is TRBJ1-1; D might be TRBD1 (5 bases). Trimming shortened V by 0 bases and J by 1 base, and 13 bases separated the two germline ends. This CDR3 has 16 amino acids. CDR1 and CDR2 (germline): SGHRS, YFSETQ. CDR3 sequence: CASSLAWDRRNTEAFF. The CDR3 bases are TGCGCCAGCAGCTTGGCCTGGGACCGTCGGAACACTGAAGCTTTCTTT.

The J gene is TRBJ1-1, the V gene TRBV11-3; 8 bases are a match to TRBD1. The germline V gene has CDR1 SGHNT and CDR2 YENEEA. CDR3 length: 13 amino acids. Trimming took 5 bases from V and 4 from J; bases not matched to a gene: 3. The CDR3 loop is CASSQTGGTEAFF. CDR3 in DNA: TGTGCCAGCAGCCAAACAGGGGGCACTGAAGCTTTCTTT.

This chain links TRBV5-6 with TRBJ2-7; either TRBD1 or TRBD2 may fit D (7 bases each). V was shortened by 5 bases and J by 2 bases, with 23 bases between the two germline ends. This CDR3 is built from 17 residues. The germline CDR1 and CDR2 sequences are SGHDT and YYEEEE. CDR3 nucleotide sequence: TGTGCCAGCAGGCGGGGGTTCTTCGGGACAGCCCCCTACGAGCAGTACTTC. This translates into CASRRGFFGTAPYEQYF.

The V call is TRBV13, the J call TRBJ2-7; tentatively, D is TRBD2 (5 bases). The V end lost 4 bases, the J end lost 0 bases, and 16 bases lay between the germline ends. CDR3 length equals 16 residues. Germline loops: CDR1 PRHDT, CDR2 FYEKMQ (reference sequence). CDR3 DNA: TGTGCCAGCAGCTCGACTGTGGGAGCCTACTCCTACGAGCAGTACTTC. It specifies CASSSTVGAYSYEQYF.

The genes are TRBV15 and TRBJ1-2; D not certain. CDR1 LNHNV and CDR2 YYDKDF come from the germline V gene (reference sequence). This CDR3 is 15 amino acids long. Trimming took 5 bases from V and 5 from J, leaving 18 bases between them. In DNA, the CDR3 is TGTGCCACCAGCCCCCGGAGTGGGAGTGGGTATGGCTACACCTTC. Residues: CATSPRSGSGYGYTF.

The chain links TRBV25-1 to TRBJ2-7; D is unresolved. Germline-derived CDR1 and CDR2 are MGHDK and SYGVNS. This CDR3 spans 13 amino acids. V lost 6 bases and J 1 base, leaving 10 bases between the germline ends. The CDR3 DNA sequence: TGTGCCAGCAGCTTCGGGTCGTCCTACGAGCAGTACTTC. It specifies CASSFGSSYEQYF.

The CDR3: CSHGLAGGQETQYF. The DNA for the CDR3 is TGCAGCCACGGACTAGCGGGGGGACAAGAGACCCAGTACTTC. The chain is built from TRBV29-1 and TRBJ2-5, with 14 bases fitting TRBD2. CDR1 is SQVTM and CDR2 is ANQGSEA in the germline V gene. This CDR3 comprises 14 residues. The ends lost 8 bases at V and 2 bases at J; junction bases unmatched: 4.

This chain joins TRBV27 and TRBJ1-1; D is ambiguous. V lost 4 bases, J lost 4 bases, and 4 bases lay in between. The CDR3 runs to 11 residues. Germline V CDR1 and CDR2: MNHEY, SMNVEV (reference sequence). The CDR3, as DNA: TGTGCCAGCAGTTCTGGCACTGAAGCTTTCTTT. Its protein is CASSSGTEAFF.

The chain combines TRBV4-1 with TRBJ2-1; TRBD2 matches at 8 bases. Germline V lookup: CDR1 MGHRA, CDR2 YSYEKL. The CDR3 is 16 residues long. The V and J ends lost 3 bases and 12 bases, in that order; junction bases with no gene match: 16. The CDR3 bases are TGCGCCAGCAGCCACCCTCCAGGACTAGCACCTGAGGGGCAGTTCTTC. This sequence encodes CASSHPPGLAPEGQFF.

This chain connects TRBV9 to TRBJ2-5, with 7 positions matching TRBD2. The CDR3 contains 13 residues. V shed 2 bases and J 4 bases; nucleotides not matched to a gene: 2. Germline CDR1 reads SGDLS; CDR2 reads YYNGEE. As DNA, the CDR3 is TGTGCCAGCAGCGTCCCGGGGGGAGAGACCCAGTACTTC. Amino acids: CASSVPGGETQYF.

Comment on this clone: One end of the junction is discordant with germline, which a read error may explain. The chain recombines TRBV11-2 with TRBJ2-5; a possible D gene is TRBD2 (5 bases). Germline CDR1 reads SGHAT; CDR2 reads FQNNGV. The CDR3 is made up of 15 amino acids. CDR3 amino acids: CASSLERSGRETQYF. As DNA, the CDR3 is TGTGCCAGCAGCCTAGAGAGGTCGGGGAGAGAGACCCAGTACTTC.

The chain uses TRBV27 and TRBJ2-7, with D possibly matching TRBD2 (7 bases). The V and J ends lost 3 bases and 5 bases respectively, with 14 bases between them. Per germline, CDR1 MNHEY and CDR2 SMNVEV (reference sequence). The CDR3 extends over 14 amino acids. The CDR3 sequence: CASSFGGARNEQYF. The CDR3 nucleotides read TGTGCCAGCAGTTTTGGGGGGGCTCGGAACGAGCAGTACTTC.

This chain connects TRBV27 to TRBJ1-6; 7 bases line up with TRBD1. The CDR3 loop spans 15 amino acids. Germline CDR1 is MNHEY and CDR2 is SMNVEV (reference sequence). V trimming: 1 base; J trimming: 7 bases; junction bases outside the gene matches: 4. The CDR3: CASSLWDSRNSPLHF. DNA of the CDR3: TGTGCCAGCAGTTTATGGGACAGTCGGAATTCACCCCTCCACTTT.

The chain has TRBV6-5 and TRBJ2-2; D is undetermined. Germline V gives CDR1 MNHEY, CDR2 SVGAGI. The V and J ends lost 2 bases and 2 bases respectively, with 12 bases between them. The CDR3 spans 16 residues. This CDR3 reads CASSYDYPSNTGELFF. CDR3 DNA sequence: TGTGCCAGCAGTTACGATTATCCATCAAACACCGGGGAGCTGTTTTTT.

This chain uses TRBV19 with TRBJ1-1; TRBD1 is a possible D gene (6 bases). Looked up from germline, CDR1 is LNHDA and CDR2 is SQIVND (reference sequence). V gave up 1 base and J gave up 5 bases, with 14 bases separating them. There are 15 residues in the CDR3. This CDR3 is CASSIVYREGTEAFF. The CDR3 DNA reads as TGTGCCAGTAGTATAGTTTACAGGGAGGGGACTGAAGCTTTCTTT.

This chain uses TRBV4-3 with TRBJ2-7; D might be TRBD2 (6 bases). V lost 0 bases, J lost 2 bases, and 20 bases lay in between. Per the germline V gene, CDR1 is LGHNA and CDR2 is YSLEER. The length of the CDR3 is 18 residues. In DNA, the CDR3 is TGCGCCAGCAGCCAAGATTGGGGGACTCGTCCTTCGGCCTACGAGCAGTACTTC. This encodes CASSQDWGTRPSAYEQYF.

The rearrangement links TRBV28 to TRBJ2-1, with D unclear. CDR1 MDHEN and CDR2 SYDVKM come from the germline V gene. The CDR3 is 14 residues long. The V end lost 2 bases, the J end lost 8 bases, and 13 bases lay between the germline ends. CDR3 sequence reads: CASSLAPRNDEQFF. In nucleotides, the CDR3 is TGTGCCAGCAGTTTAGCGCCAAGAAATGATGAGCAGTTCTTC.

This chain links TRBV19 with TRBJ2-5; D gene ambiguous. The CDR3 length is 15 residues. CDR1 LNHDA and CDR2 SQIVND come from the germline V gene (reference sequence). With 0 bases removed from V and 0 bases from J, the gap between germline ends came to 8 bases. The CDR3 is CASSIDPTDQETQYF. The CDR3 bases are TGTGCCAGTAGTATAGACCCGACCGACCAAGAGACCCAGTACTTC.

J is TRBJ1-6 and V is TRBV2, with D hard to call. This CDR3 has 15 amino acids. Germline CDR1 is SNHLY and CDR2 is FYNNEI. The V end lost 7 bases, the J end lost 3 bases, and 13 bases lay between the germline ends. Written as DNA, the CDR3 is TGTGCCAGCACCGACGCGGTTAGCTATAATTCACCCCTCCACTTT. It codes for CASTDAVSYNSPLHF.

The chain uses TRBV5-6 and TRBJ1-6; D gene ambiguous. Germline assignment: CDR1 SGHDT and CDR2 YYEEEE. The CDR3 sequence is 12 residues long. Trimming took off 2 bases at V and 5 bases at J, with 2 bases between the two ends. CDR3 DNA: TGTGCCAGCAGCTTCGATAATTCACCCCTCCACTTT. This translates into CASSFDNSPLHF.

The V gene is TRBV27, the J gene TRBJ2-1, with TRBD1 matching 7 bases. Trimming removed 6 bases from V and 4 bases from J; junction bases left unmatched: 6. The CDR3 totals 14 residues. The germline CDR1 and CDR2 sequences are MNHEY and SMNVEV (reference sequence). The CDR3 loop reads CASSHRGRYNEQFF. The CDR3 region has the DNA TGTGCCAGCAGCCACAGGGGTAGGTACAATGAGCAGTTCTTC.

The J gene is TRBJ1-2, the V gene TRBV10-3; 8 bases line up with TRBD1. V lost 3 bases, J lost 5 bases, and 14 bases stayed unmatched. Germline CDR1 ENHRY, CDR2 SYGVKD. The CDR3 is 17 residues long. CDR3 DNA sequence: TGTGCCATCAGTGATCCCCAGGGGGCCGATCCCCAATATGGCTACACCTTC. Translating gives CAISDPQGADPQYGYTF.

V and J are TRBV5-8 and TRBJ1-5; D not certain. The V gene's germline CDR1 is SGHTS and CDR2 YDEGEE. The CDR3 contains 14 residues. V lost 0 bases, J lost 3 bases, and 7 bases lay in between. The CDR3 loop is CASSLGGFNQPQHF. The CDR3, as DNA: TGTGCCAGCAGCTTGGGGGGATTCAATCAGCCCCAGCATTTT.

The V and J genes are TRBV18 and TRBJ2-7; TRBD1 aligns across 7 bases. The V and J ends lost 2 bases and 2 bases, in that order; junction bases with no gene match: 3. This CDR3 region has 14 residues. CDR1 and CDR2 from the germline V gene are KGHSH and LQKENI. The chain's CDR3 is CASSPGTDPYEQYF. The CDR3 nucleotides read TGTGCCAGCTCACCAGGGACAGATCCCTACGAGCAGTACTTC.

This clone was counted once. This sequence joins TRBV27 and TRBJ2-7; 8 bases align to TRBD2. CDR3 length equals 13 residues. Germline V gene lookup returns CDR1 MNHEY and CDR2 SMNVEV (reference sequence). J lost 2 bases, V lost 8 bases, and 5 bases had no gene match. In DNA, the CDR3 is TGTGCCAGCGCGGCGGGGGGACCCTACGAGCAGTACTTC. Amino acid sequence: CASAAGGPYEQYF.

With regard to this clone: Mismatch with germline at one junction end may stem from a read error. The gene calls are TRBV7-7 and TRBJ2-4; D gene ambiguous. The CDR3 consists of 15 residues. CDR1 SSHAT and CDR2 FNYEAQ come from the germline V gene (reference sequence). CDR3 sequence reads: CASSLIPGPINIQYF. The CDR3, as DNA: TGTGCTAGCAGCTTAATCCCGGGCCCCATAAACATTCAGTACTTC.

In nucleotides, the CDR3 is TGTGCCAGCAGTGCTCCGGGACAGGGGGCCCGCGACTCCTACGAGCAGTACTTC. This translates into CASSAPGQGARDSYEQYF. This chain links TRBV25-1 with TRBJ2-7, with 12 positions matching TRBD1. The CDR3 consists of 18 residues. The V segment lost 4 bases and the J segment 0 bases; nucleotides outside the gene matches: 10. CDR1 and CDR2 (germline): MGHDK, SYGVNS.

The chain has TRBV13 and TRBJ2-7, with 7 bases lining up with TRBD2. Germline CDR1 is PRHDT and CDR2 is FYEKMQ (reference sequence). The J segment lost 3 bases and the V segment lost 4 bases, leaving 6 bases of the junction unmatched. The CDR3 is 14 residues long. CDR3 bases: TGTGCCAGCAGCTCCCGGCGGGAGAGCTACGAGCAGTACTTC. Its translation: CASSSRRESYEQYF.

The rearrangement joins TRBV4-1 to TRBJ2-1, with D unclear. The V end lost 0 bases, the J end lost 0 bases, and 12 bases lay between the germline ends. The V gene's germline CDR1 is MGHRA and CDR2 YSYEKL. CDR3 length: 17 residues. The CDR3 protein is CASSQDPFLGSYNEQFF. In DNA form, the CDR3 reads TGCGCCAGCAGCCAAGATCCTTTCTTAGGCTCCTACAATGAGCAGTTCTTC.

The chain employs TRBV6-5 and TRBJ1-2; the match to TRBD1 covers 7 bases. This CDR3 region has 14 residues. Germline loops: CDR1 MNHEY, CDR2 SVGAGI. V shed 2 bases, J shed 3 bases, and the junction held 3 bases outside the gene matches. CDR3 sequence: CASSYGRGHYGYTF. The DNA for the CDR3 is TGTGCCAGCAGTTACGGGAGGGGGCACTATGGCTACACCTTC.

The chain has TRBV7-9 and TRBJ2-1; 9 positions agree with TRBD2. The germline V gene has CDR1 SEHNR and CDR2 FQNEAQ (reference sequence). This CDR3 spans 19 amino acids. After removal of 1 base from V and 5 bases from J, the junction contained 15 bases not matched to a gene. CDR3 loop: CASSLVAGESPSYDNEQFF. The CDR3 DNA reads as TGTGCCAGCAGCTTAGTAGCGGGAGAGTCCCCCTCCTACGACAATGAGCAGTTCTTC.